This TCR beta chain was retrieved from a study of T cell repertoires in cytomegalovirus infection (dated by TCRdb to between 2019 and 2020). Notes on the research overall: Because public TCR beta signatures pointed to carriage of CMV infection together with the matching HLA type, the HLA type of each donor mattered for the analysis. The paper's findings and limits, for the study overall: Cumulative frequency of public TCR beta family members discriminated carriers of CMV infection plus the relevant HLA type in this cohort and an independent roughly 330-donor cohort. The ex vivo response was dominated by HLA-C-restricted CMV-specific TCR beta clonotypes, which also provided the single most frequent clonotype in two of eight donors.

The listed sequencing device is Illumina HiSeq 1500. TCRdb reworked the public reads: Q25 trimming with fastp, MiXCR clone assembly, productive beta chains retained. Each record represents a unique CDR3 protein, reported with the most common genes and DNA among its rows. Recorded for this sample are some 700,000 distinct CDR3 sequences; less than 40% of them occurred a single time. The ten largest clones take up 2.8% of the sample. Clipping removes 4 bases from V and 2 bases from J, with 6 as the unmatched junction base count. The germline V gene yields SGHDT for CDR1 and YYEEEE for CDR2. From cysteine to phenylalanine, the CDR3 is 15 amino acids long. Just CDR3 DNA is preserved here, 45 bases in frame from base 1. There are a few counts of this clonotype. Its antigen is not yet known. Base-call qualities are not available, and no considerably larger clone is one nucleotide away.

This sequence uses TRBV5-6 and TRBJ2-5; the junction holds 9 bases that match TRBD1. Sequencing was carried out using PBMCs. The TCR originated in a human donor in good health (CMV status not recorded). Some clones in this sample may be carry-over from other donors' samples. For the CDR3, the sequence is CASSGMGTGQETQYF. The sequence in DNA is TGTGCCAGCAGCGGGATGGGGACAGGGCAAGAGACCCAGTACTTC.